The 16 T cell receptor beta chains below come from one sample, sequenced in a study of blood T cell repertoires in COVID-19. The protocol was immunoSEQ multiplex PCR, while the TCRdb copy is restricted to in-frame clones and leaves out a portion. The sample lists about 230,000 clones, about nine tenths seen once, with around 10% in the top ten. Sequences were obtained from peripheral blood. These receptors were obtained from a man aged 45 to 65 with COVID-19, enrolled during active disease.

In its sample, this clone was seen once. The rearrangement uses TRBV15 and TRBJ2-2; a possible D gene is TRBD2 (5 bases). V shed 8 bases and J shed 4 bases, with 17 bases lying between them. The CDR3 runs 15 residues. The germline CDR1 and CDR2 sequences are LNHNV and YYDKDF (reference sequence). The CDR3 DNA is TGTGCCACCGGGAGTGGTGGGGTCAGCACCGGGGAGCTGTTTTTT. As protein: CATGSGGVSTGELFF. Drawing the rest from reference TRBV15 and TRBJ2-2, the complete variable domain is DAMVIQNPRYQVTQFGKPVTLSCSQTLNHNVMYWYQQKSSQAPKLLFHYYDKDFNNEADTPDNFQSRRPNTSFCFLDIRSPGLGDTAMYLCATGSGGVSTGELFFGEGSRLTVL.

The chain uses TRBV5-1 and TRBJ1-4, with 8 positions matching TRBD1. The length of the CDR3 is 15 residues. With V trimmed by 3 bases and J by 5 bases, 6 bases remained unmatched. Germline V CDR1 and CDR2: SGHRS, YFSETQ. Here the CDR3 reads CASSWDTGGNEKLFF. DNA for the CDR3: TGCGCCAGCAGCTGGGACACAGGGGGGAATGAAAAACTGTTTTTT.

The chain has TRBV28 and TRBJ1-4; 9 bases match TRBD1. The CDR3 covers 13 residues. After removal of 8 bases from V and 7 bases from J, the junction contained 5 bases not matched to a gene. Germline CDR1 is MDHEN and CDR2 is SYDVKM. CDR3 bases: TGTGCCAGCGCCGGGACAGGGTTTGAAAAACTGTTTTTT. It codes for CASAGTGFEKLFF. Supplemented by reference TRBV28 and TRBJ1-4, the full variable domain reads DVKVTQSSRYLVKRTGEKVFLECVQDMDHENMFWYRQDPGLGLRLIYFSYDVKMKEKGDIPEGYSVSREKKERFSLILESASTNQTSMYLCASAGTGFEKLFFGSGTQLSVL.

The V and J genes are TRBV11-1 and TRBJ2-2; TRBD1 matches 9 bases. The CDR3 consists of 15 residues. Germline lookup yields CDR1 SGHAT and CDR2 FQDESV (reference sequence). V trimming: 6 bases; J trimming: 7 bases; junction bases outside the gene matches: 9. CDR3 nucleotide sequence: TGTGCCAGCAGATTTGCAGACAGGGGGATCGGGGAGCTGTTTTTT. Amino acid sequence: CASRFADRGIGELFF. Based on the CDR3 plus reference TRBV11-1 and TRBJ2-2, the full variable domain is EAEVAQSPRYKITEKSQAVAFWCDPISGHATLYWYRQILGQGPELLVQFQDESVVDDSQLPKDRFSAERLKGVDSTLKIQPAELGDSAMYLCASRFADRGIGELFFGEGSRLTVL.

This clone showed up just a few times. The chain employs TRBV10-2 and TRBJ1-1; TRBD1 aligns across 7 bases. CDR1 is WSHSY and CDR2 is SAAADI in the germline V gene. The CDR3 runs to 13 residues. V dropped 5 bases and J dropped 3; count of bases not matched to a gene: 3. CDR3 loop: CASSSQGDTEAFF. The DNA of the CDR3 is TGCGCCAGCAGTAGTCAGGGGGACACTGAAGCTTTCTTT.

This clone was seen a single time. The chain joins TRBV29-1 to TRBJ1-5; D gene ambiguous. Trimming took 4 bases from V and 5 from J, leaving 12 bases between them. There are 13 residues in the CDR3. Germline V gene sequence: CDR1 SQVTM, CDR2 ANQGSEA. The CDR3 DNA is TGCAGCGTTGTATTAGCTACCGATCAGCCCCAGCATTTT. Its protein product is CSVVLATDQPQHF.

The chain employs TRBV28 and TRBJ2-5; maybe TRBD2 (6 bases). V was cut by 10 bases and J by 7 bases, with 16 bases left in between. The CDR3 covers 12 residues. The V gene's germline CDR1 is MDHEN and CDR2 SYDVKM. CDR3 amino acids: CAITWGDGTQYF. The CDR3 DNA sequence: TGTGCCATCACGTGGGGGGATGGGACCCAGTACTTC.

The chain is built from TRBV7-3 and TRBJ1-6; 8 positions match TRBD1. Per germline, CDR1 SGHTA and CDR2 FQGTGA. Germline trimming cut 2 bases from V and 9 bases from J; bases unmatched to any gene: 6. The CDR3 contains 15 residues. DNA for the CDR3: TGTGCCAGCAGCTTAGGCAGGGGGCCTAGTTCACCCCTCCACTTT. Amino acid sequence: CASSLGRGPSSPLHF.

By proportion, this clone is medium-sized (0.01 to 0.1%). This rearrangement joins TRBV27 to TRBJ2-7, with a weak D call TRBD2 (7 bases). V was cut by 11 bases and J by 4 bases, with 18 bases left in between. Per the germline V gene, CDR1 is MNHEY and CDR2 is SMNVEV (reference sequence). The CDR3 totals 13 residues. CDR3: CAVAAGEGYEQYF. The DNA of the CDR3 is TGTGCCGTAGCGGCAGGGGAGGGATACGAGCAGTACTTC.

The chain uses TRBV28 and TRBJ2-3; TRBD2 aligns across 13 bases. J lost 5 bases, V lost 6 bases, and 5 bases had no gene match. The germline V gene encodes CDR1 MDHEN and CDR2 SYDVKM. The CDR3 loop spans 15 amino acids. CDR3 amino acids: CASRGTSGEVDTQYF. CDR3 DNA sequence: TGTGCCAGCAGGGGGACTAGCGGGGAGGTAGATACGCAGTATTTT. Drawing the rest from reference TRBV28 and TRBJ2-3, the complete variable domain is DVKVTQSSRYLVKRTGEKVFLECVQDMDHENMFWYRQDPGLGLRLIYFSYDVKMKEKGDIPEGYSVSREKKERFSLILESASTNQTSMYLCASRGTSGEVDTQYFGPGTRLTVL.

The V call is TRBV19, the J call TRBJ1-5, with D possibly matching TRBD1 (6 bases). The CDR3 extends over 18 amino acids. The germline V gene encodes CDR1 LNHDA and CDR2 SQIVND (reference sequence). The V end lost 5 bases, the J end lost 1 base, and 21 bases lay between the germline ends. In nucleotides, the CDR3 is TGTGCCAGTAGTCCCGGACAGTTGGGAAGCAGAAGCAATCAGCCCCAGCATTTT. It encodes CASSPGQLGSRSNQPQHF.

This clone was counted a few times. The chain is built from TRBV4-1 and TRBJ1-3, with D tentatively TRBD1 (5 bases). Germline assignment: CDR1 MGHRA and CDR2 YSYEKL. This CDR3 comprises 16 residues. Between the trimmed V and J ends, which lost 3 bases and 0 bases, there was a span of 12 bases. For the CDR3, the DNA is TGCGCCAGCAGCCAGGCGGACACGAGCTCTGGAAACACCATATATTTT. Residues: CASSQADTSSGNTIYF.

The count of this clone is one. The chain employs TRBV14 and TRBJ1-2; 7 positions agree with TRBD1. V trimming: 2 bases; J trimming: 8 bases; junction bases outside the gene matches: 8. Germline V gene lookup returns CDR1 SGHDN and CDR2 FVKESK. CDR3 length: 14 amino acids. The CDR3 here is CASSQTTGAGGYTF. As DNA, the CDR3 is TGTGCCAGCAGCCAAACTACAGGGGCAGGGGGCTACACCTTC.

V gene TRBV3-1 (or the pseudogene TRBV3-2) combines with J gene TRBJ2-5; D is perhaps TRBD2 (6 bases). V gave up 4 bases and J gave up 2 bases, with 14 bases separating them. The germline gives CDR1 LGHDT, CDR2 YNNKEL (reference sequence). The CDR3 runs to 15 residues. The CDR3 spells CASSLTWGDQETQYF. As DNA, the CDR3 is TGTGCCAGCAGCCTCACGTGGGGGGATCAAGAGACCCAGTACTTC.

V is TRBV2 and J is TRBJ2-2; maybe TRBD2 (5 bases). The CDR3 runs 18 residues. Germline V CDR1 and CDR2: SNHLY, FYNNEI. Trimming stripped 4 bases from V and 2 bases from J, with 20 bases between. The CDR3 loop reads CASSGFPGRSKNTGELFF. Here the CDR3 DNA reads TGTGCCAGCAGTGGCTTTCCGGGAAGGAGTAAAAACACCGGGGAGCTGTTTTTT.

The rearrangement uses TRBV24-1 and TRBJ2-2; weak D call: TRBD2 (6 bases). Germline V gives CDR1 KGHDR, CDR2 SFDVKD. V was trimmed by 1 base and J by 7 bases, leaving 12 bases between them. The CDR3 has 15 amino acids. The CDR3 DNA follows: TGTGCCACCAGTGATTTTCCCGGGGGTGGCGGGGAGCTGTTTTTT. It translates to CATSDFPGGGGELFF.